This TCR beta chain was sequenced for a study of breast tumors, draining lymph nodes, adjacent tissues. This clonotype was found many times. The antigen remains undetermined. TCRdb processed the multiplex PCR reads anew with MiXCR; each CDR3 protein has one entry. The data hold 200,000 to 250,000 distinct CDR3 sequences, with under 40% observed a single time. Axillary draining lymph nodes of breast cancer patients supplied the node samples. Study observations and caveats: Data only fit, rather than demonstrated, lymph node origin of most tumor T cells. Tumor repertoires ranked between lymph nodes and nontumor tissue in diversity, with V and J gene preferences.

V gave up 4 bases and J gave up 5 bases; unmatched junction bases: 7. The germline V gene encodes CDR1 SGHRS and CDR2 YFSETQ. The CDR3 totals 14 residues. The source material was axillary lymph node tissue. This rearrangement joins TRBV5-1 to TRBJ2-5, with 8 nucleotides matching TRBD1. This clonotype was obtained from a female donor with breast cancer. Some clones in this sample may be carry-over from other donors' samples. The CDR3 DNA sequence: TGCGCCAGCAGCGTAAGGACAGGGAGGGAGACCCAGTACTTC. Its protein is CASSVRTGRETQYF.